The T cell receptor beta chain described here comes from a study of cytomegalovirus exposure and HLA in healthy donors. Broader study findings: Reports state that TCR beta sequences accurately predicted most subjects' HLA-A and HLA-B alleles. Whilst most TCR sequences proved rare, a subset of public TCRs occurred across many donors. A later analysis by the authors found several of the most significant clusters apparently linked to common viral pathogens.

Amplification used 60 Vbeta primers and 13 Jbeta primers. Generated by immunoSEQ multiplex PCR, the TCRdb table keeps only in-frame clones and is missing some. This sample has some 130,000 clones, with approximately 87% found just once. Each donor was nominally healthy when sampled (though unrecorded immune exposures were likely). Per the germline V gene, CDR1 is SGHKS and CDR2 is YYEKEE (reference sequence). The CDR3 is 15 residues long. The ends were cut back, 4 bases at V and 5 bases at J, with 18 bases in the middle. Points on this clone: Its antigen is not identified.

The chain is built from TRBV5-5 and TRBJ2-5; D possibly corresponds to TRBD1 (7 bases). Source material: PBMCs. This TCR was recovered from a man aged 35-49 years in good health and CMV-seronegative. CDR3 sequence: CASSRLEGAVETQYF. The CDR3 region has the DNA TGTGCCAGCAGCCGACTGGAGGGGGCGGTTGAGACCCAGTACTTC.